The sample holds many counts of the clone carrying this T cell receptor (beta chain). Per the germline V gene, CDR1 is SQVTM and CDR2 is ANQGSEA. CDR3 size: 12 residues. V was shortened by 4 bases and J by 7 bases, with 11 bases between the two germline ends. One entry per CDR3 protein results from TCRdb running MiXCR on the 5' RACE reads. This table has roughly 600,000 distinct CDR3 sequences, roughly 17% appearing once. The sample originates from a study of T-cell memory formation after mild COVID-19. V is TRBV29-1 and J is TRBJ2-1; D perhaps matches TRBD1 (5 bases). Sequencing was performed on PBMCs or a T cell subset sorted from them (not recorded which). The clonotype was recovered from an adult woman who had mild COVID-19 (a few samples of this study predate the infection). Cell type and time point are not known. The CDR3 loop is CSVVQGVNEQFF. In nucleotides, the CDR3 is TGCAGCGTTGTGCAGGGTGTAAATGAGCAGTTCTTC.